Shown below are 30 T cell receptor beta chains from a single sample sequenced in a study of blood T cell repertoires in COVID-19. TCRdb's table, derived via immunoSEQ multiplex PCR, lists solely in-frame clones and lacks some. The sample has about 280,000 clones; about nine tenths are singletons. Sequenced sample: peripheral blood. The receptors were gathered from a man aged 35 to 55 with active or convalescent COVID-19.

V gene TRBV4-1 combines with J gene TRBJ1-5; weak D call: TRBD1 (5 bases). The length of the CDR3 is 15 residues. Trimming removed 0 bases at V and 3 bases at J, with 9 bases between. The V gene's germline CDR1 is MGHRA and CDR2 YSYEKL. The CDR3 sequence: CASSQDRVDNQPQHF. The CDR3 DNA reads TGCGCCAGCAGCCAAGACAGGGTCGACAATCAGCCCCAGCATTTT.

This clone has more than one count but fewer than ten. The V and J genes are TRBV10-1 and TRBJ2-1, with 9 nucleotides matching TRBD2. With 8 bases clipped from V and 5 bases from J, the junction kept 16 bases outside the gene matches. Germline loops: CDR1 WNHNN, CDR2 SYGVQD (reference sequence). The CDR3 consists of 17 residues. DNA for the CDR3: TGCGCCAGCGGTTCTAGCGGGGCCGTCAACGGTCACAATGAGCAGTTCTTC. It translates to CASGSSGAVNGHNEQFF.

The chain employs TRBV4-1 and TRBJ2-1, with 9 bases lining up with TRBD2. The CDR3 covers 16 residues. Germline CDR1 MGHRA, CDR2 YSYEKL. The J segment lost 8 bases and the V segment lost 4 bases, leaving 12 bases of the junction unmatched. The DNA of the CDR3 is TGCGCCAGCAGCCGCTGGACTAGCGTCGGGGGGGATGAGCAGTTCTTC. This sequence encodes CASSRWTSVGGDEQFF.

This clone was seen once. The rearrangement links TRBV7-8 to TRBJ1-1; D unclear. CDR3 length equals 14 residues. V was clipped by 1 base and J by 1 base, with 7 bases between them. Germline V gives CDR1 SGHVS, CDR2 FQNEAQ. DNA for the CDR3: TGTGCCAGCAGCTTAGATCCCGGGAACACTGAAGCTTTCTTT. Residues: CASSLDPGNTEAFF.

The chain combines TRBV16 with TRBJ2-3; 7 positions match TRBD1. The CDR3 consists of 13 residues. With 6 bases clipped from V and 4 bases from J, the junction kept 4 bases outside the gene matches. Looked up from germline, CDR1 is KGHSY and CDR2 is FQNENV. CDR3 protein: CASRRQGADTQYF. The CDR3, as DNA: TGTGCCAGCAGACGACAGGGCGCAGATACGCAGTATTTT.

The chain couples TRBV18 to TRBJ2-3; perhaps TRBD2 as D (6 bases). V lost 0 bases and J 1 base, leaving 11 bases between the germline ends. In germline, CDR1 is KGHSH, CDR2 LQKENI. The CDR3 loop spans 16 amino acids. The chain's CDR3 is CASSPPGTGGTDTQYF. The CDR3 coding sequence is TGTGCCAGCTCACCACCGGGGACGGGAGGCACAGATACGCAGTATTTT.

The chain is built from TRBV3-1 (or the pseudogene TRBV3-2) and TRBJ2-3; D is undetermined. Trimming took 4 bases from V and 2 from J, leaving 4 bases between them. The CDR3 has 12 residues. The germline gives CDR1 LGHDT, CDR2 YNNKEL (reference sequence). The CDR3: CASSLYTDTQYF. The CDR3 nucleotides read TGTGCCAGCAGCCTATACACAGATACGCAGTATTTT.

The J gene is TRBJ1-3, the V gene TRBV11-3; tentatively, D is TRBD1 (5 bases). In germline, CDR1 is SGHNT, CDR2 YENEEA. CDR3 size: 15 residues. Between the trimmed V and J ends, which lost 6 bases and 0 bases, there was a span of 12 bases. The CDR3 here is CASRGGGYSGNTIYF. The CDR3 DNA reads TGTGCCAGCAGAGGCGGGGGTTACTCTGGAAACACCATATATTTT.

The chain uses TRBV6-5 and TRBJ1-6, with D uncertain. The CDR3 runs 16 residues. V lost 2 bases, J lost 7 bases, and 15 bases lay in between. Germline V lookup: CDR1 MNHEY, CDR2 SVGAGI. CDR3 sequence reads: CASSYSPRGVNSPLHF. CDR3 DNA: TGTGCCAGCAGTTACAGCCCCCGAGGAGTAAATTCACCCCTCCACTTT.

V gene TRBV3-1 (or the pseudogene TRBV3-2) combines with J gene TRBJ2-5, with 9 bases identical to TRBD1. This CDR3 region has 17 residues. Germline CDR1 LGHDT, CDR2 YNNKEL (reference sequence). J was trimmed by 5 bases and V by 0 bases; bases with no gene match: 10. CDR3: CASSQDPTGGSWETQYF. CDR3 bases: TGTGCCAGCAGCCAAGATCCCACAGGGGGCAGTTGGGAGACCCAGTACTTC.

The gene calls are TRBV11-2 and TRBJ1-6; TRBD1 matches 8 bases. CDR1 SGHAT and CDR2 FQNNGV come from the germline V gene. The ends lost 3 bases at V and 10 bases at J; junction bases unmatched: 8. This CDR3 comprises 15 residues. The CDR3 loop reads CASSFYGQGGSPLHF. CDR3 bases: TGTGCCAGCAGCTTCTATGGACAGGGAGGATCACCCCTCCACTTT.

The rearrangement uses TRBV14 and TRBJ2-1; the D is unclear. CDR3 length: 14 residues. V was cut by 0 bases and J by 11 bases, with 14 bases left in between. Looked up from germline, CDR1 is SGHDN and CDR2 is FVKESK. CDR3 nucleotides: TGTGCCAGCAGCCAAGATTTATCCCGAACACAGCAGTTCTTC. Encoded protein: CASSQDLSRTQQFF.

V gene TRBV11-3 combines with J gene TRBJ2-7, with a tentative D call TRBD1 (6 bases). The V gene lost 5 bases and the J gene lost 0 bases, with 20 bases spanning the gap. The V gene's germline CDR1 is SGHNT and CDR2 YENEEA. The CDR3 is made up of 17 amino acids. The CDR3 DNA reads TGTGCCAGCAGCCCGACCACCAGGGACAAAAGCTCCTACGAGCAGTACTTC. Its translation is CASSPTTRDKSSYEQYF. The full variable domain, rest sourced from reference TRBV11-3 and TRBJ2-7, is EAGVVQSPRYKIIEKKQPVAFWCNPISGHNTLYWYLQNLGQGPELLIRYENEEAVDDSQLPKDRFSAERLKGVDSTLKIQPAELGDSAVYLCASSPTTRDKSSYEQYFGPGTRLTVT.

V usage is TRBV3-1 (or the pseudogene TRBV3-2) and J usage is TRBJ2-1; TRBD1 is a possible D gene (6 bases). The CDR3 runs 14 residues. Between the trimmed V and J ends, which lost 4 bases and 8 bases, there was a span of 15 bases. Per germline, CDR1 LGHDT and CDR2 YNNKEL (reference sequence). Written as DNA, the CDR3 is TGTGCCAGCAGCCCATATGGGGGCGTCTATGAGCAGTTCTTC. It codes for CASSPYGGVYEQFF.

The CDR3 here is CASSLGASLGKETQYF. CDR3 bases: TGTGCCAGCAGCTTGGGGGCTAGCTTGGGGAAAGAGACCCAGTACTTC. The chain carries TRBV5-5 and TRBJ2-5; possibly TRBD2 for D (5 bases). CDR3 length: 16 amino acids. Per the germline V gene, CDR1 is SGHKS and CDR2 is YYEKEE (reference sequence). V lost 0 bases to trimming and J lost 3 bases, with 15 bases between them.

The V gene is TRBV2, the J gene TRBJ2-5; 8 bases fit TRBD2. CDR3 length equals 17 residues. V shed 6 bases, J shed 0 bases, and the junction held 12 bases outside the gene matches. CDR1 and CDR2 (germline): SNHLY, FYNNEI. CDR3 protein: CASRPPFLAGYQETQYF. CDR3 in DNA: TGTGCCAGCAGACCCCCCTTTTTAGCGGGGTACCAAGAGACCCAGTACTTC.

CDR3 in amino acids: CASSVEEYNEQFF. The CDR3 bases are TGTGCCAGCAGCGTAGAGGAGTACAATGAGCAGTTCTTC. The V call is TRBV9, the J call TRBJ2-1; D is undetermined. This CDR3 is built from 13 residues. V shed 0 bases and J shed 4 bases, with 5 bases lying between them. CDR1 is SGDLS and CDR2 is YYNGEE in the germline V gene. The variable domain in full, completed from reference TRBV9 and TRBJ2-1, reads DSGVTQTPKHLITATGQRVTLRCSPRSGDLSVYWYQQSLDQGLQFLIQYYNGEERAKGNILERFSAQQFPDLHSELNLSSLELGDSALYFCASSVEEYNEQFFGPGTRLTVL.

The CDR3 region has the DNA TGTGCCAGCAGCTTAGCATCCGTTCTACACAATGAGCAGTTCTTC. It encodes CASSLASVLHNEQFF. The chain links TRBV7-2 to TRBJ2-1; D is uncertain. V was cut by 0 bases and J by 5 bases, with 11 bases left in between. CDR1 is SGHTA and CDR2 is FQGNSA in the germline V gene. CDR3 length: 15 residues.

This chain uses TRBV5-4 with TRBJ2-7, with 7 bases identical to TRBD1. The V gene end was trimmed by 4 bases and the J gene end by 2 bases; junction bases not matched to a gene: 6. The CDR3 spans 14 residues. Germline CDR1 reads SGHNT; CDR2 reads YYREEE (reference sequence). The CDR3 bases are TGTGCCAGCAGCCCCGAGGGGGCTGCCTACGAGCAGTACTTC. Its protein is CASSPEGAAYEQYF.

The gene calls are TRBV7-3 and TRBJ2-2; D ambiguous. CDR1 is SGHTA, CDR2 FQGTGA, per germline. This CDR3 has 16 residues. Trimming pared 4 bases from V and 0 bases from J, leaving 12 bases between. The CDR3: CASSSRGTANTGELFF. The CDR3 region has the DNA TGTGCCAGCAGCTCACGTGGCACCGCGAACACCGGGGAGCTGTTTTTT.

The J gene is TRBJ2-1, the V gene TRBV11-2; 8 bases align to TRBD2. V dropped 4 bases and J dropped 6; count of bases not matched to a gene: 17. Germline V gene sequence: CDR1 SGHAT, CDR2 FQNNGV. The CDR3 extends over 18 amino acids. The CDR3 DNA reads as TGTGCCAGCAGCTCTCCCTCCGGGGGGGGTCGACAGTTCAATGAGCAGTTCTTC. Its protein is CASSSPSGGGRQFNEQFF.

The chain links TRBV6-5 to TRBJ1-1; D perhaps matches TRBD1 (5 bases). The CDR3 runs to 15 residues. The germline CDR1 and CDR2 sequences are MNHEY and SVGAGI. Trimming removed 3 bases from V and 6 bases from J, with 17 bases in between. This CDR3 is CASSYAPGSDPEAFF. CDR3 nucleotide sequence: TGTGCCAGCAGTTATGCCCCAGGGTCGGACCCTGAAGCTTTCTTT.

V is TRBV5-8 and J is TRBJ1-2; 9 nucleotides line up with TRBD1. The CDR3 consists of 16 residues. Germline CDR1 reads SGHTS; CDR2 reads YDEGEE. The V and J ends lost 4 bases and 4 bases, in that order; junction bases with no gene match: 11. CDR3: CASSIFPGQGAYGYTF. CDR3 coding DNA: TGTGCCAGCAGCATCTTCCCGGGACAGGGAGCCTATGGCTACACCTTC. The entire variable domain, with the rest obtained from reference TRBV5-8 and TRBJ1-2, is as follows: EAGVTQSPTHLIKTRGQQATLRCSPISGHTSVYWYQQALGLGLQFLLWYDEGEERNRGNFPPRFSGRQFPNYSSELNVNALELEDSALYLCASSIFPGQGAYGYTFGSGTRLTVV.

The DNA of the CDR3 is TGTGCCAAGAAATACAGGGGGCTCCTCAATCAGCCCCAGCATTTT. Translating it yields CAKKYRGLLNQPQHF. The genes are TRBV30 and TRBJ1-5; 9 bases are a match to TRBD1. Germline lookup yields CDR1 GTSNPN and CDR2 SVGIG (reference sequence). Unmatched junction bases numbered 11, after V lost 8 bases and J lost 3 bases. The CDR3 extends over 15 amino acids.

The gene calls are TRBV7-3 and TRBJ2-3; 9 bases align to TRBD1. CDR3 length: 15 residues. Germline V lookup: CDR1 SGHTA, CDR2 FQGTGA. The V gene end was trimmed by 6 bases and the J gene end by 0 bases; junction bases not matched to a gene: 4. The CDR3 protein is CASSFGQGSTDTQYF. The CDR3 DNA sequence: TGTGCCAGCAGTTTCGGACAGGGGAGCACAGATACGCAGTATTTT. The whole variable domain, filled in from reference TRBV7-3 and TRBJ2-3, reads GAGVSQTPSNKVTEKGKYVELRCDPISGHTALYWYRQSLGQGPEFLIYFQGTGAADDSGLPNDRFFAVRPEGSVSTLKIQRTERGDSAVYLCASSFGQGSTDTQYFGPGTRLTVL.

The chain employs TRBV27 and TRBJ2-2; TRBD1 agrees at 10 bases. Per the germline V gene, CDR1 is MNHEY and CDR2 is SMNVEV (reference sequence). V lost 5 bases to trimming and J lost 4 bases; unmatched junction nucleotides: 10. The CDR3 sequence is 17 residues long. CDR3 bases: TGTGCCAGCAGTCCGCCCTGGGGACAGGGGACCACCGGGGAGCTGTTTTTT. This gives the protein CASSPPWGQGTTGELFF.

The CDR3 spells CSVEGTSGSDNEQFF. CDR3 sequence (DNA): TGCAGCGTTGAAGGGACTAGCGGGAGTGATAATGAGCAGTTCTTC. V usage is TRBV29-1 and J usage is TRBJ2-1; 13 nucleotides match TRBD2. Germline V gene data show CDR1 as SQVTM and CDR2 as ANQGSEA. The V gene end was trimmed by 1 base and the J gene end by 7 bases; junction bases not matched to a gene: 4. The CDR3 spans 15 residues.

This CDR3 is CASSLEGGHSGNTIYF. CDR3 DNA sequence: TGCGCCAGCAGCTTGGAGGGAGGGCACTCTGGAAACACCATATATTTT. This chain links TRBV5-1 with TRBJ1-3, with D uncertain. Trimming shortened V by 0 bases and J by 0 bases, and 10 bases separated the two germline ends. The CDR3 runs to 16 residues. Germline values: CDR1 SGHRS, CDR2 YFSETQ.

The genes are TRBV7-2 and TRBJ2-5, with 12 bases identical to TRBD2. This CDR3 comprises 15 residues. Germline CDR1 is SGHTA and CDR2 is FQGNSA. V trimming: 5 bases; J trimming: 5 bases; junction bases outside the gene matches: 6. Here the CDR3 DNA reads TGTGCCAGCAGCCGCTGGACTAGCGGGATGGAGACCCAGTACTTC. It specifies CASSRWTSGMETQYF.

The CDR3 coding sequence is TGTGCCAGCAGTGATAGTTCCTCTGGGGCCAACGTCCTGACTTTC. Protein product: CASSDSSSGANVLTF. The chain is built from TRBV2 and TRBJ2-6; no reliable D call. V lost 3 bases and J 0 bases, leaving 6 bases between the germline ends. The CDR3 runs 15 residues. Germline lookup yields CDR1 SNHLY and CDR2 FYNNEI. The full variable domain, rest sourced from reference TRBV2 and TRBJ2-6, is EPEVTQTPSHQVTQMGQEVILRCVPISNHLYFYWYRQILGQKVEFLVSFYNNEISEKSEIFDDQFSVERPDGSNFTLKIRSTKLEDSAMYFCASSDSSSGANVLTFGAGSRLTVL.